Here is one TCR beta chain with its context. The source of the sample is a study of blood T cell repertoires in COVID-19. Turning to the study itself: The United States, Italy and Spain supplied acute and convalescent COVID-19 samples. T cells, B-cell-depleted T cells, or PBMCs provided the cDNA or gDNA that served as material.

In the authors' methods: Using reference gene primer amplification, nucleated cell counts were estimated. Assay: immunoSEQ multiplex PCR; the TCRdb copy retains only in-frame clones and omits some. The V and J calls and the clone size are those of that table, but D and trimming were determined from the DNA. Among some 220,000 clones listed, 83% were seen once. V shed 1 base and J 7 bases; nucleotides not matched to a gene: 4. Germline CDR1 SGHNT, CDR2 YYREEE (reference sequence). This CDR3 is 14 amino acids long. V and J are TRBV5-4 and TRBJ1-2, with 10 bases that match TRBD1. Sequenced: peripheral blood. This receptor was identified in a human donor in a cohort sampled during active COVID-19. The CDR3 region has the DNA TGTGCCAGCAGCTTGCGACAGGGGGCTGGTGGCTACACCTTC. It encodes CASSLRQGAGGYTF.